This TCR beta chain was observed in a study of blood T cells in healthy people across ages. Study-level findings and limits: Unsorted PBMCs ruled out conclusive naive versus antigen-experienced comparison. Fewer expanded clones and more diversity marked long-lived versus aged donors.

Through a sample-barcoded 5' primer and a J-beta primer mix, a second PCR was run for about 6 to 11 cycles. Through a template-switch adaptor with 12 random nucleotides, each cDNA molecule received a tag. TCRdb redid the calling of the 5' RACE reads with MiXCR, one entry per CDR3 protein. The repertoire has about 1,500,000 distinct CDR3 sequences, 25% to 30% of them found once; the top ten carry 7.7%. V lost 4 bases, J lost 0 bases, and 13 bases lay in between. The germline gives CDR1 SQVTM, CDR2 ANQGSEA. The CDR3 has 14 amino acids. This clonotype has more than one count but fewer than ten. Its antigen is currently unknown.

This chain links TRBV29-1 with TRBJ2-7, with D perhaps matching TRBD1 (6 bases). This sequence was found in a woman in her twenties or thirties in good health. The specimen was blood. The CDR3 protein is CSVAPATGSYEQYF. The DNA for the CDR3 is TGCAGCGTTGCCCCGGCGACAGGCTCCTACGAGCAGTACTTC.